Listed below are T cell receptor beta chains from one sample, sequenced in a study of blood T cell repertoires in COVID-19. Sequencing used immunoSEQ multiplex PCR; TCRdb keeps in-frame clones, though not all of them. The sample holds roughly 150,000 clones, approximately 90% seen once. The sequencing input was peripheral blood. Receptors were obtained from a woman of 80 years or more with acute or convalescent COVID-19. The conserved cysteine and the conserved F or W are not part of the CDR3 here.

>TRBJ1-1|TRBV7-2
ASSLQRTGTEAF
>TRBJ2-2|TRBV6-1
ASSEGSAGVGELF
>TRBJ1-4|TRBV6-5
ASTLQGVNEKLF
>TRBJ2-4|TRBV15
ATSRAPGQGVAKNIQY
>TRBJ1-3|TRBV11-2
ASSPGISGNTIY
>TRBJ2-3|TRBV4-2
ASSLDGTGGVDTQY
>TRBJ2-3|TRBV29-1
SVDGGAFGTDTQY
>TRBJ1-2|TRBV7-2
ASSGQGGYGYT
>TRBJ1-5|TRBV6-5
ASSYSSPEVGSPQH
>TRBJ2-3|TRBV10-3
AISESSLGGGTDTQY
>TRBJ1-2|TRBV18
ASSTGTVNYGYT
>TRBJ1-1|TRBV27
ASSLITGGRRTEAF
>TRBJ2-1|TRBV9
ASSEWDSSYNEQF
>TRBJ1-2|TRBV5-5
ASSFGGQAYGYT
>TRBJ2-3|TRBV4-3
ASSPGTSVRSTDTQY
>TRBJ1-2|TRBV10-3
AISPGQTTANYGYT
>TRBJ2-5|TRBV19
ASSIKPLSGETQY
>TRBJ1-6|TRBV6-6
ASSYALQLRPLH
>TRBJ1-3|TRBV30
AWSQTDDSGNTIY
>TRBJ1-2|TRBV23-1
ASSQSGGDHPGPVFYGYT
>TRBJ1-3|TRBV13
ASSLVPDRTSGNTIY
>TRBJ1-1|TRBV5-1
ASSFLGGMVNTEAF
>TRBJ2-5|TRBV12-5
ASGPGTGGSGETQY
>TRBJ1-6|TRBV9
ASSVRGTGVGSPLH